The T cell receptor beta chain described here comes from a study of T-cell reconstitution after alpha-beta-depleted transplantation in children. This clonotype was detected a few times. What it recognizes is unknown. Study findings and constraints: Most T-cell counts and diversity one year after the transplant came from T cells that were newly produced. TCRbeta diversity was high at day 60 in some patients (a result of surviving recipient T cells and thymic progenitors). As was reported, about two months after transplant, alpha-beta T cells came from several hundred expanded graft clones.

Unique molecular identifiers were built into the TCRbeta library. TCRdb re-called the PCR reads with MiXCR, one entry per CDR3 protein. Of some 550,000 distinct CDR3 sequences listed, roughly 23% are singletons. Germline V lookup: CDR1 ENHRY, CDR2 SYGVKD. This CDR3 comprises 15 residues. Losses at the gene ends were 2 bases for V and 4 bases for J; bases not matched to a gene: 4. Sequenced material: PBMCs, mostly from graft donor cells, taken 360 days after TCRalphabeta/CD19-depleted stem cell transplant. The sequence was collected from a boy younger than two who had a stem cell transplant for acute myeloid leukemia, so the T cells may come from the graft donor. The chain carries TRBV10-3 and TRBJ2-5; 10 bases fit TRBD2. This CDR3 is CAISEGLAVGETQYF. In DNA form, the CDR3 reads TGTGCCATCAGTGAGGGACTAGCGGTGGGAGAGACCCAGTACTTC.